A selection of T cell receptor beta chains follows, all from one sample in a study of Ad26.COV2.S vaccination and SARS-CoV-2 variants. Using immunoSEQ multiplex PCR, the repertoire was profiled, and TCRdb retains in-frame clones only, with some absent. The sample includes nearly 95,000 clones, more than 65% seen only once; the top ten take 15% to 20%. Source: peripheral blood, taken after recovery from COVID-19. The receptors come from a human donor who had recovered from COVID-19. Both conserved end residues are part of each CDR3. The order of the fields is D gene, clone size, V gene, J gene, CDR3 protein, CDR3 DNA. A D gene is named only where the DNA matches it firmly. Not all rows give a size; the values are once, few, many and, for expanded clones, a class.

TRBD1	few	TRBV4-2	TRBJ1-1	CASSQDLRGPGGAGLVPFF	TGTGCCAGCAGCCAAGATCTTAGAGGTCCAGGGGGGGCCGGGCTAGTACCTTTCTTT
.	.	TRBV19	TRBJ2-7	CATGGTSYEQYF	TGTGCCACCGGAGGAACATCCTACGAGCAGTACTTC
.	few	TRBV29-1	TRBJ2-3	CSVEGGLGTDTQYF	TGCAGCGTTGAAGGAGGACTGGGCACAGATACGCAGTATTTT
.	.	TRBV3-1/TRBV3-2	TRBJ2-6	CASSPTDSGANVLTF	TGTGCCAGCAGCCCTACAGACTCTGGGGCCAACGTCCTGACTTTC
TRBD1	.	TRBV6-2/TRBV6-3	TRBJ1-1	CASSYSGSEDRGTNTEAFF	TGTGCCAGCAGTTACTCGGGGTCCGAGGACAGGGGCACAAACACTGAAGCTTTCTTT
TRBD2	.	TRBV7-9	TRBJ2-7	CASSFETSSYYEQYF	TGTGCCAGCAGCTTCGAGACTAGCAGCTACTACGAGCAGTACTTC
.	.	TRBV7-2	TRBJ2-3	CASSFGGTKDTQYF	TGTGCCAGCAGCTTTGGCGGGACCAAAGATACGCAGTATTTT
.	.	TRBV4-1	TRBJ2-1	CASSQAERAKSYNEQFF	TGCGCCAGCAGCCAAGCTGAGCGGGCCAAATCCTACAATGAGCAGTTCTTC
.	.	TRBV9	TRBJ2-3	CASSDGGYTDTQYF	TGTGCCAGCAGCGATGGGGGATACACAGATACGCAGTATTTT
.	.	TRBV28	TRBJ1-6	CASSFQDSYNSPLHF	TGTGCCAGCAGTTTTCAGGACAGCTATAATTCACCCCTCCACTTT
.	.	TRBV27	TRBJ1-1	CASSLRTALNTEAFF	TGTGCCAGCAGTTTAAGGACGGCCCTAAACACTGAAGCTTTCTTT
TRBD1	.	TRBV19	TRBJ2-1	CATSDRGRNNEQFF	TGTGCCACCTCGGACAGGGGGCGTAACAATGAGCAGTTCTTC
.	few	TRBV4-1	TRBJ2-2	CASSQLVTGELFF	TGCGCCAGCAGCCAACTTGTAACCGGGGAGCTGTTTTTT
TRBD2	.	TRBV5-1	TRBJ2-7	CASSRWKGTSGAYEQYF	TGCGCCAGCAGCCGATGGAAAGGGACTAGCGGGGCCTACGAGCAGTACTTC